The text below deals with one TCR beta chain. Its antigen is not identified. Treatment specified: roughly 20 received Ad26.COV2.S at low or high dose, single or two shots; several received placebo; per-sample allocation not given. The samples date from day 63 after the first vaccine or placebo injection. This adult donor, from Boston, was 18-55 years old. This entry is derived from a study of Ad26.COV2.S vaccination and SARS-CoV-2 variants. On the study more broadly: Dosing was one shot or two shots 56 days apart. Findings and limits, study-wide: Spike-specific TCR breadth was greater in vaccine than placebo recipients. Using TCR breadth and depth analyses may have led to underestimated total T cell responses.

Germline CDR1 is MNHEY and CDR2 is SVGEGT. V lost 5 bases to trimming and J lost 1 base, with 20 bases between them. CDR3 length: 17 residues. Sequencing used immunoSEQ multiplex PCR; TCRdb keeps in-frame clones, though not all of them. The sample has some 320,000 clones; 70% to 90% are singletons. The chain employs TRBV6-2 or TRBV6-3 and TRBJ2-5; D is unclear. This clonotype originated in a person between 18 and 60 years old who received the Ad26.COV2.S COVID-19 vaccine or a placebo. The sequences come from peripheral blood, collected in a trial of Ad26.COV2.S vaccine versus placebo. CDR3 in DNA: TGTGCCAGCAGTAAGACTCAGTATAAACCTGGCCAAGAGACCCAGTACTTC. Amino acid sequence: CASSKTQYKPGQETQYF.